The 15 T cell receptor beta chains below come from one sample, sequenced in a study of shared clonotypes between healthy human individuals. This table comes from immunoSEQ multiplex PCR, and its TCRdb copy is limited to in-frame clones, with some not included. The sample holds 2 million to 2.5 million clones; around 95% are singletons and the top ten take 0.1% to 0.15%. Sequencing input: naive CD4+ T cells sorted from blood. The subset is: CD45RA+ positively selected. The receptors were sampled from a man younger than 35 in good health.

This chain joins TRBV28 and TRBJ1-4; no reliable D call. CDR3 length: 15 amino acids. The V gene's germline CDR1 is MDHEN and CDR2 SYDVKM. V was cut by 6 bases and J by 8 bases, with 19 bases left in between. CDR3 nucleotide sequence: TGTGCCAGCAGGGCTAGCAGCTCCCTAGGGGAAAAACTGTTTTTT. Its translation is CASRASSSLGEKLFF.

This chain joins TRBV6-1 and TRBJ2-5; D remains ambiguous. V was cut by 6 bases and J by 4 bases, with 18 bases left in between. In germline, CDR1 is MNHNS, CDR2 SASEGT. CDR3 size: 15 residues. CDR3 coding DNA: TGTGCCAGCAGCCCATGGGGTAGCTTAGGAGAGACCCAGTACTTC. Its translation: CASSPWGSLGETQYF.

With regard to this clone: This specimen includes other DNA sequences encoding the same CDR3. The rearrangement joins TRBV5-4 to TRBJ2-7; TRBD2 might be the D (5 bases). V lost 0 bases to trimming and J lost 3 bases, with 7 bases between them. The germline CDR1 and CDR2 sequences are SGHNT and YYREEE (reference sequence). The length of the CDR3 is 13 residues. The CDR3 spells CASSLDGVYEQYF. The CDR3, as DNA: TGTGCCAGCAGCTTGGACGGGGTCTACGAGCAGTACTTC. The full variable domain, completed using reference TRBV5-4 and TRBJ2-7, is ETGVTQSPTHLIKTRGQQVTLRCSSQSGHNTVSWYQQALGQGPQFIFQYYREEENGRGNFPPRFSGLQFPNYSSELNVNALELDDSALYLCASSLDGVYEQYFGPGTRLTVT.

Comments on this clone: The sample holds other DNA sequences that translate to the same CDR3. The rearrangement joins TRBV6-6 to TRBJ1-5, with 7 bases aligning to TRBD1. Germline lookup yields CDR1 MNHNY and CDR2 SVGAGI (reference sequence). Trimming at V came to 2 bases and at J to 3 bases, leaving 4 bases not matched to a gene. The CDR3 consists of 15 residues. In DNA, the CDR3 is TGTGCCAGCAGTTACACAGGACAGGCCAATCAGCCCCAGCATTTT. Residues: CASSYTGQANQPQHF.

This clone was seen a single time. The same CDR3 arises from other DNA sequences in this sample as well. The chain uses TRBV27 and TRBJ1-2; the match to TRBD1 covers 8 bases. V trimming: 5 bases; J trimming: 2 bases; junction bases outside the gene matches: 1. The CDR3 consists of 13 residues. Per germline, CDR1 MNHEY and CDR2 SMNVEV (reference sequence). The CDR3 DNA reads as TGTGCCAGCAGTCGACAGGGGAACTATGGCTACACCTTC. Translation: CASSRQGNYGYTF.

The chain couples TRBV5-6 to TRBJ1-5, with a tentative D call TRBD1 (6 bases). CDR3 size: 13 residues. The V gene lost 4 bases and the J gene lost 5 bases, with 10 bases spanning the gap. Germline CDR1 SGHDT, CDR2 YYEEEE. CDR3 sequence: CASSRTAYQPQHF. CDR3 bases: TGTGCCAGCAGCCGGACAGCTTATCAGCCCCAGCATTTT. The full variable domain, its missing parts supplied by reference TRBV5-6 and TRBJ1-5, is DAGVTQSPTHLIKTRGQQVTLRCSPKSGHDTVSWYQQALGQGPQFIFQYYEEEERQRGNFPDRFSGHQFPNYSSELNVNALLLGDSALYLCASSRTAYQPQHFGDGTRLSIL.

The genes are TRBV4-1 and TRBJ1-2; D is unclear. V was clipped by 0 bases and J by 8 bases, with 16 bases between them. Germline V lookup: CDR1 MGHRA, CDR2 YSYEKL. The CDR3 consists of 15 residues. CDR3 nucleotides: TGCGCCAGCAGCCAAGATATCGCGGCGTGGGAGGGCTACACCTTC. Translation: CASSQDIAAWEGYTF.

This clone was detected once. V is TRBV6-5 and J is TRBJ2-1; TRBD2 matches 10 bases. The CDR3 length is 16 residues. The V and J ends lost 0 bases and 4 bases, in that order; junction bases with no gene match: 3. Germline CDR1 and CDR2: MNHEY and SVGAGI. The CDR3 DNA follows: TGTGCCAGCAGTTACTCTACTAGCGGGGCTTACAATGAGCAGTTCTTC. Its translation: CASSYSTSGAYNEQFF.

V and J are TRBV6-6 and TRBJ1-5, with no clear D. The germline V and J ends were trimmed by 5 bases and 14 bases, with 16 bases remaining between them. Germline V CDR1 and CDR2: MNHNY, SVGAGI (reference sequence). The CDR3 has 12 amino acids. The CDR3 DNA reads TGTGCCAGCAGTAAATCCAATCAGCGGGAGCATTTT. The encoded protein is CASSKSNQREHF.

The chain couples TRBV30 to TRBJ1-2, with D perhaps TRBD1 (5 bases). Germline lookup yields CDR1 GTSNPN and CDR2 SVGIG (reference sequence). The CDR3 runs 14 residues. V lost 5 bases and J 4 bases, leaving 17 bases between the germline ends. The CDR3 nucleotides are TGTGCCTGGTTGGCGGGGGGAACAGGCTATGGCTACACCTTC. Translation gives CAWLAGGTGYGYTF.

The CDR3 coding sequence is TGTGCCAGCAGTGAGCGGGTTCGAGCTTTCTTT. Its translation: CASSERVRAFF. The V gene is TRBV2, the J gene TRBJ1-1; D unresolved. CDR1 and CDR2 from the germline V gene are SNHLY and FYNNEI. The ends were cut back, 3 bases at V and 10 bases at J, with 9 bases in the middle. This CDR3 region has 11 residues.

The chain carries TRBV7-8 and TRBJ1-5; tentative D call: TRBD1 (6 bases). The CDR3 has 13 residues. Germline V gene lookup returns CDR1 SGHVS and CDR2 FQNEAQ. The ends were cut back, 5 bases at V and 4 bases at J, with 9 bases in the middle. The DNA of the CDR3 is TGTGCCAGCAGCCCGCAGGGGAATCAGCCCCAGCATTTT. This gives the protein CASSPQGNQPQHF.

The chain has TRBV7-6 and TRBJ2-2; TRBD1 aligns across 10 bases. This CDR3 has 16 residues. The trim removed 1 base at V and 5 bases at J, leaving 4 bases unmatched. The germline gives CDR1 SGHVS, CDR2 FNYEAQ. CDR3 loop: CASSLVGTGVTGELFF. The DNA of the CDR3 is TGTGCCAGCAGCTTAGTTGGGACAGGGGTTACCGGGGAGCTGTTTTTT.

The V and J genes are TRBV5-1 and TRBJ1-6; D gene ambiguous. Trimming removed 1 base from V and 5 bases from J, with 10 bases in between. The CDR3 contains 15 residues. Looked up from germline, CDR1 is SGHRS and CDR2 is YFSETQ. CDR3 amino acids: CASSLMAANNSPLHF. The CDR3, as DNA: TGCGCCAGCAGCTTGATGGCAGCGAATAATTCACCCCTCCACTTT.

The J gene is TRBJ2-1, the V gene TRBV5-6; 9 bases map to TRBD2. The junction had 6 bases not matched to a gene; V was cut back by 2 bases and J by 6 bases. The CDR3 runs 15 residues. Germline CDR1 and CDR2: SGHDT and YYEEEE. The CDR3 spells CASSFPSGGINEQFF. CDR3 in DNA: TGTGCCAGCAGCTTCCCCAGCGGGGGGATCAATGAGCAGTTCTTC.